These 26 T cell receptor beta chains were all obtained from the same sample, sequenced in a study of identical twins. One entry per CDR3 protein results from TCRdb running MiXCR on the 5' RACE reads. The top ten clones hold approximately 0.48% of a sample with hundreds of thousands of distinct CDR3 sequences, about 22% of them seen once. These data were also filed under a second study, of yellow fever vaccine responses in identical twins.

Sequencing was carried out using CD4+ T cells sorted from blood. The receptors come from a young woman in good health.

This clonotype has a handful of counts. The chain couples TRBV18 to TRBJ2-1; TRBD1 matches at 7 bases. Germline V gene lookup returns CDR1 KGHSH and CDR2 LQKENI. The V gene end was trimmed by 3 bases and the J gene end by 5 bases; junction bases not matched to a gene: 4. CDR3 length equals 14 residues. The CDR3 DNA reads as TGTGCCAGCTCACCTGGGACAGATAACAATGAGCAGTTCTTC. Translated: CASSPGTDNNEQFF.

This sequence joins TRBV25-1 and TRBJ2-7; D is possibly TRBD1 (7 bases). Germline-derived CDR1 and CDR2 are MGHDK and SYGVNS. CDR3 length equals 14 residues. Deletions cut 4 bases from V and 3 bases from J, with 13 bases between. The CDR3: CASSAPGDSYEQYF. The CDR3 bases are TGTGCCAGCAGTGCCCCGGGGGACAGCTACGAGCAGTACTTC.

The chain uses TRBV27 and TRBJ2-1, with D maybe TRBD1 (5 bases). Per the germline V gene, CDR1 is MNHEY and CDR2 is SMNVEV (reference sequence). V lost 2 bases to trimming and J lost 3 bases, with 17 bases between them. The CDR3 is 17 amino acids. CDR3 nucleotide sequence: TGTGCCAGCAGTTTAAATGGACAACCGGGCGTCTACAATGAGCAGTTCTTC. This gives the protein CASSLNGQPGVYNEQFF.

The CDR3, as DNA: TGTGCCAGCAGTGAACGGAGGACTGAAGCTTTCTTT. This sequence encodes CASSERRTEAFF. The V and J genes are TRBV2 and TRBJ1-1; no clear D. Trimming took off 2 bases at V and 5 bases at J, with 6 bases between the two ends. CDR1 and CDR2 (germline): SNHLY, FYNNEI. The CDR3 runs to 12 residues.

This clonotype was picked up a small number of times. The chain has TRBV24-1 and TRBJ2-5; TRBD1 matches at 10 bases. The germline V gene encodes CDR1 KGHDR and CDR2 SFDVKD. V shed 1 base and J 5 bases; nucleotides not matched to a gene: 3. The CDR3 is made up of 15 amino acids. CDR3 sequence reads: CATSDFGTGVETQYF. In DNA, the CDR3 is TGTGCCACCAGTGATTTTGGGACAGGGGTGGAGACCCAGTACTTC.

The chain couples TRBV4-1 to TRBJ2-1; 7 nucleotides match TRBD2. CDR1 is MGHRA and CDR2 is YSYEKL in the germline V gene. CDR3 length equals 15 residues. The J segment lost 9 bases and the V segment lost 4 bases, leaving 12 bases of the junction unmatched. The CDR3 sequence: CASSPERGTGSEQFF. The DNA for the CDR3 is TGCGCCAGCAGCCCAGAGCGGGGTACTGGGAGTGAGCAGTTCTTC.

This chain uses TRBV5-1 with TRBJ2-5; possibly TRBD1 or TRBD2 for D (5 bases each). This CDR3 region has 14 residues. Germline V gene lookup returns CDR1 SGHRS and CDR2 YFSETQ. The V gene lost 4 bases and the J gene lost 7 bases, with 17 bases spanning the gap. DNA for the CDR3: TGCGCCAGCAGCCCTGAGTGGGACCTGGGGACCCAGTACTTC. The encoded protein is CASSPEWDLGTQYF.

The chain carries TRBV7-9 and TRBJ2-1; maybe TRBD1 (6 bases). The germline V gene has CDR1 SEHNR and CDR2 FQNEAQ (reference sequence). This CDR3 region has 12 residues. The V end was cut by 5 bases, the J end by 13 bases, with 15 bases between. As DNA, the CDR3 is TGTGCCAGCAGCGCAGGACAGCTCCTCCAGTTCTTC. Protein: CASSAGQLLQFF.

About this clonotype itself: At one end the junction does not follow the germline gene, possibly because of a read error. The J gene is TRBJ1-2, the V gene TRBV5-6, with no clear D. CDR3 size: 15 residues. The V gene's germline CDR1 is SGHDT and CDR2 YYEEEE. CDR3 DNA: TGTGCCAGCAGGCCTGAATCACCGGGCTACTATGGCTACCCCTTC. Its translation is CASRPESPGYYGYPF.

The gene calls are TRBV29-1 and TRBJ2-3, with D perhaps matching TRBD1 (6 bases). The germline V and J ends were trimmed by 4 bases and 3 bases, with 14 bases remaining between them. Germline loops: CDR1 SQVTM, CDR2 ANQGSEA. CDR3 size: 14 residues. The DNA for the CDR3 is TGCAGCGTTGTGGGGGCGAAGAGGACAGATACGCAGTATTTT. This gives the protein CSVVGAKRTDTQYF.

This clonotype has just a few counts. V gene TRBV20-1 combines with J gene TRBJ2-5; D might be TRBD1 or TRBD2, each matching 5 bases. Between the trimmed V and J ends, which lost 7 bases and 2 bases, there was a span of 14 bases. The CDR3 sequence is 13 residues long. Germline V gene lookup returns CDR1 DFQATT and CDR2 SNEGSKA (reference sequence). In nucleotides, the CDR3 is TGCAGTGTCCCGGGACCACTACAAGAGACCCAGTACTTC. Translation: CSVPGPLQETQYF.

There are a few counts of this clonotype. The genes are TRBV28 and TRBJ2-1, with D perhaps matching TRBD2 (8 bases). CDR3 length equals 19 residues. Trimming took 4 bases from V and 2 from J, leaving 24 bases between them. CDR1 is MDHEN, CDR2 SYDVKM, per germline. The CDR3 loop is CASSSPTGWAGGAYNEQFF. CDR3 DNA: TGTGCCAGCAGTTCGCCGACAGGGTGGGCGGGAGGTGCCTACAATGAGCAGTTCTTC.

This chain joins TRBV6-1 and TRBJ2-1, with D tentatively TRBD2 (6 bases). This CDR3 comprises 16 residues. CDR1 and CDR2 from the germline V gene are MNHNS and SASEGT. The V and J ends lost 0 bases and 0 bases respectively, with 9 bases between them. The chain's CDR3 is CASSEAGTASYNEQFF. The CDR3 region has the DNA TGTGCCAGCAGTGAAGCAGGGACTGCCTCCTACAATGAGCAGTTCTTC.

This clonotype was observed a handful of times. The chain combines TRBV4-1 with TRBJ2-1, with 7 bases fitting TRBD2. J was trimmed by 6 bases and V by 5 bases; bases with no gene match: 7. CDR3 size: 14 residues. Germline lookup yields CDR1 MGHRA and CDR2 YSYEKL. DNA of the CDR3: TGCGCCAGCAGCGGGAGGGCCGCTTTCAATGAGCAGTTCTTC. Translation gives CASSGRAAFNEQFF.

This clonotype has just a few counts. V gene TRBV10-3 combines with J gene TRBJ2-7; D is possibly TRBD2 (5 bases). Trimming left V 10 bases short and J 2 bases short, with 9 bases between. This CDR3 spans 11 amino acids. CDR1 is ENHRY and CDR2 is SYGVKD in the germline V gene. The CDR3 sequence: CATHSAYEQYF. The CDR3 DNA follows: TGTGCCACGCATAGCGCCTACGAGCAGTACTTC.

This clonotype has only a few counts. The rearrangement uses TRBV5-1 and TRBJ2-5; 7 bases are a match to TRBD2. The length of the CDR3 is 16 residues. V shed 3 bases and J 5 bases; nucleotides not matched to a gene: 13. Germline loops: CDR1 SGHRS, CDR2 YFSETQ. In DNA form, the CDR3 reads TGCGCCAGCAGCTACCTCCCGGGACTACGGTCCGAGACCCAGTACTTC. Protein product: CASSYLPGLRSETQYF.

This clonotype was seen only a few times. V usage is TRBV10-3 and J usage is TRBJ1-6; D call uncertain. CDR3 length: 17 amino acids. V was shortened by 0 bases and J by 0 bases, with 9 bases between the two germline ends. Germline loops: CDR1 ENHRY, CDR2 SYGVKD. The CDR3, as DNA: TGTGCCATCAGTGAGTCGAGCGAAAGCTCCTATAATTCACCCCTCCACTTT. It yields the protein CAISESSESSYNSPLHF.

V is TRBV24-1 and J is TRBJ2-7; 7 nucleotides match TRBD1. The germline V gene encodes CDR1 KGHDR and CDR2 SFDVKD. The length of the CDR3 is 14 residues. The V segment lost 6 bases and the J segment 2 bases; nucleotides outside the gene matches: 6. The DNA of the CDR3 is TGTGCCACCAGTCCCCGGGACAGACCCTACGAGCAGTACTTC. This gives the protein CATSPRDRPYEQYF.

This chain uses TRBV3-1 with TRBJ2-3, with TRBD2 identical over 7 bases. The germline CDR1 and CDR2 sequences are LGHDT and YNNKEL (reference sequence). V was pared by 0 bases and J by 4 bases, with 7 bases of the junction left unmatched. This CDR3 is 16 amino acids long. CDR3 amino acids: CASSQDGGSAADTQYF. The DNA for the CDR3 is TGTGCCAGCAGCCAAGACGGCGGGAGTGCGGCAGATACGCAGTATTTT.

This clonotype has just a few counts. The CDR3 loop reads CATSDVPTSGGLNEQFF. The CDR3 coding sequence is TGTGCCACCAGTGACGTTCCGACTAGCGGGGGGCTCAATGAGCAGTTCTTC. This chain joins TRBV24-1 and TRBJ2-1; 13 bases fit TRBD2. This CDR3 is built from 17 residues. Germline CDR1 KGHDR, CDR2 SFDVKD. Trimming at V came to 4 bases and at J to 6 bases, leaving 8 bases not matched to a gene.

This clonotype was seen a few times. The CDR3 DNA is TGTGCCAGCAGCTTAGATTTAGGGTTGAACACTGAAGCTTTCTTT. Residues: CASSLDLGLNTEAFF. The chain couples TRBV7-9 to TRBJ1-1; D not certain. The V and J ends lost 1 base and 0 bases respectively, with 9 bases between them. The V gene's germline CDR1 is SEHNR and CDR2 FQNEAQ (reference sequence). The CDR3 totals 15 residues.

The chain combines TRBV7-2 with TRBJ1-1; a weak D match, TRBD1 (6 bases). The CDR3 is made up of 17 amino acids. Germline V gives CDR1 SGHTA, CDR2 FQGNSA. Trimming took 7 bases from V and 4 from J, leaving 25 bases between them. The CDR3 region has the DNA TGTGCCAGCACCTTGACCAGGGGACCCATCAGAACCACTGAAGCTTTCTTT. Protein: CASTLTRGPIRTTEAFF.

The rearrangement joins TRBV5-5 to TRBJ2-2; TRBD2 matches at 9 bases. The ends lost 1 base at V and 9 bases at J; junction bases unmatched: 10. The germline gives CDR1 SGHKS, CDR2 YYEKEE (reference sequence). This CDR3 has 16 residues. The CDR3 DNA sequence: TGTGCCAGCAGCTTGCGGGTTAGCGGGGGCCGCCGGGAGCTGTTTTTT. The encoded protein is CASSLRVSGGRRELFF. Full variable domain (outside the CDR3, taken from reference TRBV5-5 and TRBJ2-2): DAGVTQSPTHLIKTRGQQVTLRCSPISGHKSVSWYQQVLGQGPQFIFQYYEKEERGRGNFPDRFSARQFPNYSSELNVNALLLGDSALYLCASSLRVSGGRRELFFGEGSRLTVL.

V usage is TRBV10-1 and J usage is TRBJ2-1, with D uncertain. This CDR3 region has 15 residues. The V and J ends lost 3 bases and 5 bases respectively, with 14 bases between them. The germline gives CDR1 WNHNN, CDR2 SYGVQD (reference sequence). The CDR3 spells CASSEETRVNNEQFF. In DNA, the CDR3 is TGCGCCAGCAGTGAAGAAACGCGCGTTAACAATGAGCAGTTCTTC.

This clonotype appeared a few times. The chain employs TRBV20-1 and TRBJ2-3; 8 bases map to TRBD2. The CDR3 extends over 14 amino acids. Trimming removed 5 bases from V and 4 bases from J; junction bases left unmatched: 8. Germline V gives CDR1 DFQATT, CDR2 SNEGSKA (reference sequence). The CDR3 reads CSAQAGADADTQYF. Written as DNA, the CDR3 is TGCAGTGCTCAAGCGGGAGCGGACGCAGATACGCAGTATTTT.

The DNA of the CDR3 is TGCGCCAGCAGCCAAGGTCTAGCGGGGACCTACGAGCAGTACGTC. Translated: CASSQGLAGTYEQYV. This rearrangement joins TRBV4-1 to TRBJ2-7; 9 positions agree with TRBD2. Per germline, CDR1 MGHRA and CDR2 YSYEKL. The CDR3 runs 15 residues. V lost 1 base, J lost 2 bases, and 3 bases stayed unmatched.